One sample yielded the 27 T cell receptor beta chains listed below, sequenced in a study of regulatory T cells in long-lasting Graves disease. Time point: persistent/refractory GD, antithyroid drugs over 5 years with positive TRAb. Preparation of the TCR library used RNA extracted from PBMCs. According to the study, TCR beta libraries were built with iRepertoire HTBI primers and CDR3-region Arm-PCR. Each CDR3 protein gets one entry after TCRdb re-called the multiplex PCR reads with MiXCR. The table has 400,000 to 500,000 distinct CDR3 sequences, 21% seen once. This specimen was peripheral blood mononuclear cells (PBMCs), taken when the disease was refractory, from a patient treated with antithyroid drugs. These receptors were collected from a female donor with Graves disease.

The genes are TRBV20-1 and TRBJ1-4; no clear D. The CDR3 is 15 amino acids. CDR1 is DFQATT, CDR2 SNEGSKA, per germline (reference sequence). Trimming removed 6 bases at V and 2 bases at J, with 16 bases between. The CDR3 DNA is TGCAGTGCCCTAGGCGGCTCGGGGACTAATGAAAAACTGTTTTTT. As protein: CSALGGSGTNEKLFF.

This clonotype has a handful of counts. The chain has TRBV10-1 and TRBJ2-2; 7 nucleotides align to TRBD2. The V gene's germline CDR1 is WNHNN and CDR2 SYGVQD (reference sequence). The CDR3 extends over 15 amino acids. With V trimmed by 2 bases and J by 6 bases, 6 bases remained unmatched. This CDR3 reads CASSEVGGPSGELFF. DNA for the CDR3: TGCGCCAGCAGTGAGGTGGGAGGGCCCTCCGGGGAGCTGTTTTTT.

This clonotype was seen repeatedly, ten times or more. The V call is TRBV28, the J call TRBJ2-5, with 7 bases identical to TRBD1. The J segment lost 4 bases and the V segment lost 6 bases, leaving 14 bases of the junction unmatched. This CDR3 has 16 residues. Per germline, CDR1 MDHEN and CDR2 SYDVKM. In DNA form, the CDR3 reads TGTGCCAGCAGAACCCAAAGAGGGGGCAGTCTAGAGACCCAGTACTTC. Residues: CASRTQRGGSLETQYF.

This clonotype was counted only a few times. The rearrangement joins TRBV15 to TRBJ2-7, with D perhaps matching TRBD2 (5 bases). V was cut by 5 bases and J by 4 bases, with 12 bases left in between. Germline CDR1 reads LNHNV; CDR2 reads YYDKDF (reference sequence). This CDR3 has 13 residues. The CDR3 region is CATSYDRGYEQYF. As DNA, the CDR3 is TGTGCCACCAGCTACGATCGAGGGTACGAGCAGTACTTC.

This clonotype was picked up many times. The rearrangement links TRBV28 to TRBJ2-5; 9 bases are shared with TRBD2. The J segment lost 3 bases and the V segment lost 8 bases, leaving 10 bases of the junction unmatched. Looked up from germline, CDR1 is MDHEN and CDR2 is SYDVKM. This CDR3 has 15 amino acids. CDR3 protein: CASLSSGGMEETQYF. The CDR3 DNA reads TGTGCCAGCCTCAGCAGCGGGGGGATGGAAGAGACCCAGTACTTC.

In this sample, this clonotype turned up a few times. V is TRBV20-1 and J is TRBJ1-2, with 9 bases fitting TRBD1. Trimming at V came to 6 bases and at J to 0 bases, leaving 5 bases not matched to a gene. CDR3 size: 14 residues. Germline V gives CDR1 DFQATT, CDR2 SNEGSKA (reference sequence). In nucleotides, the CDR3 is TGCAGTGCGATCCGGGACAGGGCTAACTATGGCTACACCTTC. Residues: CSAIRDRANYGYTF.

The chain has TRBV2 and TRBJ2-5, with 11 bases lining up with TRBD2. TRBJ2-1 explains the end of the DNA better; the J call may be wrong. CDR1 is SNHLY and CDR2 is FYNNEI in the germline V gene. The CDR3 length is 15 residues. CDR3 loop: CASSISGRASDEQFF. The DNA of the CDR3 is TGTGCCAGCAGCATTAGCGGGAGGGCCTCGGATGAGCAGTTCTTC.

The rearrangement links TRBV4-1 to TRBJ2-2; possible D gene TRBD1, 6 bases. CDR3 length: 15 amino acids. V gave up 3 bases and J gave up 1 base, with 9 bases separating them. Per the germline V gene, CDR1 is MGHRA and CDR2 is YSYEKL. The CDR3 sequence is CASSHGRGNTGELFF. In DNA form, the CDR3 reads TGCGCCAGCAGCCACGGCAGGGGGAACACCGGGGAGCTGTTTTTT.

The table lists this clonotype with many counts. The chain joins TRBV13 to TRBJ1-1; the D is unclear. V shed 1 base and J shed 0 bases, with 9 bases lying between them. The CDR3 extends over 15 amino acids. Germline loops: CDR1 PRHDT, CDR2 FYEKMQ (reference sequence). The CDR3 DNA reads as TGTGCCAGCAGCTTAGCGGACGGTATGAACACTGAAGCTTTCTTT. Protein: CASSLADGMNTEAFF.

In its sample, this clonotype was seen many times. The chain has TRBV28 and TRBJ2-7; 9 bases match TRBD1. Germline V CDR1 and CDR2: MDHEN, SYDVKM. Trimming cost V 1 base and J 4 bases; bases outside gene matches: 8. The CDR3 contains 16 residues. In DNA form, the CDR3 reads TGTGCCAGCAGTTTATTAGGGGACAGGGAACCGTACGAGCAGTACTTC. Its translation is CASSLLGDREPYEQYF.

The V gene is TRBV4-1, the J gene TRBJ1-1; D is undetermined. CDR1 is MGHRA, CDR2 YSYEKL, per germline. V lost 1 base to trimming and J lost 0 bases, with 9 bases between them. CDR3 length: 15 amino acids. CDR3 sequence (DNA): TGCGCCAGCAGCCAAGTGATACAAATGAACACTGAAGCTTTCTTT. Encoded protein: CASSQVIQMNTEAFF.

As concerns this clonotype: This could be a read error, since a much larger clone is one nucleotide away. J is TRBJ2-7 and V is TRBV28, with TRBD1 matching 9 bases. In germline, CDR1 is MDHEN, CDR2 SYDVKM. The CDR3 is 15 residues long. Unmatched junction bases numbered 10, after V lost 6 bases and J lost 4 bases. CDR3 nucleotides: TGTGCCAGCAGAGGGACAGGGCGCAGTACATACGAGCAGTACTTC. Its protein product is CASRGTGRSTYEQYF.

This clonotype came up many times. V gene TRBV28 combines with J gene TRBJ1-1, with TRBD1 identical over 9 bases. CDR1 is MDHEN, CDR2 SYDVKM, per germline. The ends lost 3 bases at V and 6 bases at J; junction bases unmatched: 8. The CDR3 length is 15 residues. The DNA of the CDR3 is TGTGCCAGCAGTTTTTTGGACAGGGGATTTTCTGAAGCTTTCTTT. Translation: CASSFLDRGFSEAFF.

This clonotype was counted at least ten times. The rearrangement joins TRBV6-1 to TRBJ1-2, with D maybe TRBD1 (5 bases). From germline, CDR1 is MNHNS and CDR2 SASEGT. Between the trimmed V and J ends, which lost 5 bases and 7 bases, there was a span of 17 bases. CDR3 size: 14 residues. CDR3 amino acids: CASSPRAQGVGYTF. In DNA, the CDR3 is TGTGCCAGCAGTCCACGGGCGCAGGGAGTTGGCTACACCTTC.

This clonotype has ten or more counts. The chain joins TRBV6-5 to TRBJ2-7, with D possibly being TRBD1 (6 bases). Germline V gene data show CDR1 as MNHEY and CDR2 as SVGAGI. V dropped 0 bases and J dropped 4 bases, with 13 bases sitting between them. The CDR3 totals 15 residues. CDR3 DNA sequence: TGTGCCAGCAGTTACTCCCAGACAGGAGAATACGAGCAGTACTTC. It specifies CASSYSQTGEYEQYF.

In its sample, this clonotype was seen a few times. Given a much more abundant clone one base away, this may be a read error. The chain recombines TRBV6-2 or TRBV6-3 with TRBJ1-2; no reliable D call. The ends were cut back, 10 bases at V and 3 bases at J, with 15 bases in the middle. This CDR3 is 13 amino acids long. CDR1 is MNHEY and CDR2 is SVGEGT in the germline V gene. CDR3 protein: CANTTNPYYGYTF. For the CDR3, the DNA is TGTGCCAACACCACGAACCCATACTATGGCTACACCTTC.

The table lists this clonotype with many counts. The chain uses TRBV27 and TRBJ1-3; D remains ambiguous. There are 13 residues in the CDR3. The V gene's germline CDR1 is MNHEY and CDR2 SMNVEV (reference sequence). V was clipped by 7 bases and J by 0 bases, with 7 bases between them. This CDR3 reads CASKNYSGNTIYF. The CDR3 coding sequence is TGTGCCAGCAAAAACTACTCTGGAAACACCATATATTTT.

The V and J genes are TRBV2 and TRBJ1-5, with 7 bases fitting TRBD1. CDR3 length: 16 amino acids. Germline CDR1 SNHLY, CDR2 FYNNEI. Trimming removed 6 bases from V and 7 bases from J; junction bases left unmatched: 15. This CDR3 is CASSLLRGTVDQPQHF. The CDR3 region has the DNA TGTGCCAGCAGCCTCCTCCGTGGGACAGTCGACCAGCCCCAGCATTTT.

A note on this clonotype: A much larger clone differs by one base, so this may be a read error. This chain links TRBV28 with TRBJ2-2; 9 nucleotides align to TRBD1. This CDR3 comprises 14 residues. CDR1 MDHEN and CDR2 SYDVKM come from the germline V gene. V was clipped by 3 bases and J by 6 bases; unmatched bases: 2. CDR3 bases: TGTGCCAGCAGTTTCAGACAGGGGGCCGGGGAGCTGTTTTTT. This codes for CASSFRQGAGELFF.

This clonotype was seen more than once but under ten times. The gene calls are TRBV7-9 and TRBJ2-5; TRBD2 might be the D (5 bases). V was trimmed by 5 bases and J by 3 bases, leaving 10 bases between them. CDR3 size: 13 residues. Germline CDR1 is SEHNR and CDR2 is FQNEAQ (reference sequence). For the CDR3, the DNA is TGTGCCAGCAGCAACGGAGCGGAAGAGACCCAGTACTTC. Translating it yields CASSNGAEETQYF.

This clonotype was recorded at least ten times. The chain has TRBV28 and TRBJ2-7; D unclear. V was shortened by 3 bases and J by 11 bases, with 23 bases between the two germline ends. The germline V gene has CDR1 MDHEN and CDR2 SYDVKM. The CDR3 contains 15 residues. DNA of the CDR3: TGTGCCAGCAGTTTTTCCTCCAAGGGCCAGAGTGAGAAGTACTTC. This translates into CASSFSSKGQSEKYF.

Many counts were recorded for this clonotype. The J gene is TRBJ2-5, the V gene TRBV7-9; TRBD2 matches at 13 bases. Germline V CDR1 and CDR2: SEHNR, FQNEAQ (reference sequence). CDR3 length: 16 residues. V shed 4 bases, J shed 2 bases, and the junction held 4 bases outside the gene matches. CDR3 nucleotides: TGTGCCAGCAGCTCCGGACTAGCGGGAGCACAAGAGACCCAGTACTTC. Translation gives CASSSGLAGAQETQYF.

This clonotype appeared many times. The chain combines TRBV7-2 with TRBJ2-5; unclear D gene. Germline V gene sequence: CDR1 SGHTA, CDR2 FQGNSA. The CDR3 has 14 residues. V was pared by 5 bases and J by 5 bases, with 15 bases between. The CDR3 DNA is TGTGCCAGCAGCCAAATCGGAGTGGTGGAGACCCAGTACTTC. This sequence encodes CASSQIGVVETQYF.

The V gene is TRBV5-5, the J gene TRBJ2-7; 11 bases agree with TRBD1. The germline V gene encodes CDR1 SGHKS and CDR2 YYEKEE (reference sequence). There are 14 residues in the CDR3. V was clipped by 4 bases and J by 7 bases; unmatched bases: 7. The CDR3 is CASSPGQGVDEQYF. Written as DNA, the CDR3 is TGTGCCAGCAGCCCGGGACAGGGGGTGGATGAGCAGTACTTC.

This sequence joins TRBV4-1 and TRBJ2-7; weak D call: TRBD1 (5 bases). V gave up 0 bases and J gave up 4 bases, with 13 bases separating them. Germline assignment: CDR1 MGHRA and CDR2 YSYEKL. This CDR3 contains 15 residues. This CDR3 is CASSQDSGQYYEQYF. The CDR3 DNA follows: TGCGCCAGCAGCCAAGACTCTGGACAATATTACGAGCAGTACTTC.

The chain recombines TRBV6-2 or TRBV6-3 with TRBJ1-6; D is possibly TRBD1 (5 bases). This CDR3 is 15 amino acids long. V was pared by 6 bases and J by 2 bases, with 11 bases between. Germline V gives CDR1 MNHEY, CDR2 SVGEGT. Here the CDR3 DNA reads TGTGCCAGCAGGGAACAGGAAACCTATAATTCACCCCTCCACTTT. Its protein product is CASREQETYNSPLHF.

The V and J genes are TRBV2 and TRBJ2-1; 8 bases are a match to TRBD2. V trimming: 3 bases; J trimming: 6 bases; junction bases outside the gene matches: 4. CDR3 length equals 14 residues. From germline, CDR1 is SNHLY and CDR2 FYNNEI. The CDR3 sequence: CASSDGRATNEQFF. CDR3 DNA: TGTGCCAGCAGTGACGGGAGGGCAACCAATGAGCAGTTCTTC.